Each of the 5 T cell receptor beta chains below was sequenced from the same sample in a study of T cells after yellow fever vaccination. TCRdb ran MiXCR on the 5' RACE reads and lists one entry per CDR3 protein. The table includes about 340,000 distinct CDR3 sequences, 8.7% detected once. The sample in question was PBMCs, obtained on the day of the first yellow fever vaccination. The receptors come from a man aged 18 to 35 who received the YFV17D yellow fever vaccine.

This clonotype was seen at least ten times. The chain employs TRBV5-1 and TRBJ1-1, with D possibly TRBD1 on 5 matching bases. Trimming left V 1 base short and J 6 bases short, with 10 bases between. The CDR3 spans 13 residues. The V gene's germline CDR1 is SGHRS and CDR2 YFSETQ. DNA of the CDR3: TGCGCCAGCAGCTTGAGGGGACGAGCTGAAGCTTTCTTT. Translation: CASSLRGRAEAFF.

The chain couples TRBV19 to TRBJ1-2; no reliable D call. Trimming removed 9 bases from V and 8 bases from J, with 13 bases in between. This CDR3 has 11 residues. In germline, CDR1 is LNHDA, CDR2 SQIVND (reference sequence). CDR3 coding DNA: TGTGCCAGCCGCACCACCGTGGGCTACACCTTC. As protein: CASRTTVGYTF.

The rearrangement joins TRBV7-2 to TRBJ1-2; D might be TRBD1 (5 bases). The CDR3 is made up of 15 amino acids. Trimming took off 7 bases at V and 0 bases at J, with 15 bases between the two ends. Germline CDR1 and CDR2: SGHTA and FQGNSA. DNA for the CDR3: TGTGCCAGCACCGTCCACGGAGGGGCTAACTATGGCTACACCTTC. It yields the protein CASTVHGGANYGYTF.

The chain carries TRBV20-1 and TRBJ2-5; D is uncertain. This CDR3 is built from 13 residues. Trimming took off 5 bases at V and 5 bases at J, with 15 bases between the two ends. In germline, CDR1 is DFQATT, CDR2 SNEGSKA (reference sequence). This CDR3 is CSAHYSQRETQYF. In DNA form, the CDR3 reads TGCAGTGCTCACTATTCCCAGAGGGAGACCCAGTACTTC.

This clonotype was observed many times. This chain links TRBV4-2 with TRBJ2-5; D gene unclear. This CDR3 region has 17 residues. The V and J ends lost 1 base and 4 bases respectively, with 19 bases between them. Germline-derived CDR1 and CDR2 are LGHNA and YNFKEQ. The CDR3 is CASSQAGGPGSGETQYF. The DNA for the CDR3 is TGTGCCAGCAGCCAAGCAGGTGGTCCAGGTTCGGGAGAGACCCAGTACTTC.